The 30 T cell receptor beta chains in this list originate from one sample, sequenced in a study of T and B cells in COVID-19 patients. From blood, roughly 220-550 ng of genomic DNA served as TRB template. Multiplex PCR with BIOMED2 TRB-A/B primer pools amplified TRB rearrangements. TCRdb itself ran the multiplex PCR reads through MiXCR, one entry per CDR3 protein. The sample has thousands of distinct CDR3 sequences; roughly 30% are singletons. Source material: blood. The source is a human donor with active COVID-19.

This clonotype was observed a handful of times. The CDR3 loop is CASSARTGPGTYEQYF. CDR3 DNA sequence: TGTGCCAGCAGTGCTCGGACAGGGCCAGGCACCTACGAGCAGTACTTC. The chain combines TRBV6-5 with TRBJ2-7; TRBD1 aligns across 8 bases. CDR1 and CDR2 from the germline V gene are MNHEY and SVGAGI. With 5 bases clipped from V and 2 bases from J, the junction kept 11 bases outside the gene matches. There are 16 residues in the CDR3.

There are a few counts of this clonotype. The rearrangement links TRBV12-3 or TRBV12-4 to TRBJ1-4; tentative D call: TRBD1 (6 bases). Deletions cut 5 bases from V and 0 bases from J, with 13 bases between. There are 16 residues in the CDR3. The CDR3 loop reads CASSLRGGATNEKLFF. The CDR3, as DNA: TGTGCCAGCAGTCTCAGGGGAGGGGCAACTAATGAAAAACTGTTTTTT.

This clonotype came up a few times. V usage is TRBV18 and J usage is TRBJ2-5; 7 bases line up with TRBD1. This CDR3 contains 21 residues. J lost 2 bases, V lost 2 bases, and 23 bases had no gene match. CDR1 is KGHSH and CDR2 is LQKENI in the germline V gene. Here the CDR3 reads CASSPRAPGTARKRKQETQYF. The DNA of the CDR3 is TGTGCCAGCTCACCAAGGGCCCCCGGGACAGCCCGAAAAAGAAAACAAGAGACCCAGTACTTC.

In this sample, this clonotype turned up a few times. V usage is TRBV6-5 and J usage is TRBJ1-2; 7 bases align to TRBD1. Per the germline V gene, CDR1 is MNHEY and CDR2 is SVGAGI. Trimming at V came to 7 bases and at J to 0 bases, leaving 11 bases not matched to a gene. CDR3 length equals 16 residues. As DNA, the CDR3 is TGTGCCAGCAAAAGGGACAGTCTACTATCTAACTATGGCTACACCTTC. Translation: CASKRDSLLSNYGYTF.

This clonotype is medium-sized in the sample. The DNA of the CDR3 is TGCGCCAGCAGCTCACTACACGGAGATACGCAGTATTTT. As protein: CASSSLHGDTQYF. The chain uses TRBV5-1 and TRBJ2-3; no clear D. The V gene's germline CDR1 is SGHRS and CDR2 YFSETQ. The CDR3 contains 13 residues. The V and J ends lost 3 bases and 5 bases respectively, with 10 bases between them. Drawing the rest from reference TRBV5-1 and TRBJ2-3, the complete variable domain is KAGVTQTPRYLIKTRGQQVTLSCSPISGHRSVSWYQQTPGQGLQFLFEYFSETQRNKGNFPGRFSGRQFSNSRSEMNVSTLELGDSALYLCASSSLHGDTQYFGPGTRLTVL.

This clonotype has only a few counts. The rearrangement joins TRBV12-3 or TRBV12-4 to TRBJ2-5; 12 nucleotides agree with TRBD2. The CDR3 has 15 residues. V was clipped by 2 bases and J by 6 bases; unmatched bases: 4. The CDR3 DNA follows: TGTGCCAGCAGTTTATCTAGCGGGGGGGCCAAGACCCAGTACTTC. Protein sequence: CASSLSSGGAKTQYF.

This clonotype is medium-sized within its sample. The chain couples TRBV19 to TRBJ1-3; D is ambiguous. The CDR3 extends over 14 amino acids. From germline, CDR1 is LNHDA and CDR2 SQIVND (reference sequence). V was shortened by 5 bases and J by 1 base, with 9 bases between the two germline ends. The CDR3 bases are TGTGCCAGTAGTCCATCAGCTTCTGGAAACACCATATATTTT. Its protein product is CASSPSASGNTIYF.

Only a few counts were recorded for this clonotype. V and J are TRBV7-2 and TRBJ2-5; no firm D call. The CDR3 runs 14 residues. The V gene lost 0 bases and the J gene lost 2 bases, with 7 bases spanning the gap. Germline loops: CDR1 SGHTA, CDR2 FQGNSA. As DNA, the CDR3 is TGTGCCAGCAGCTTAGCGGGTGTGCAAGAGACCCAGTACTTC. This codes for CASSLAGVQETQYF.

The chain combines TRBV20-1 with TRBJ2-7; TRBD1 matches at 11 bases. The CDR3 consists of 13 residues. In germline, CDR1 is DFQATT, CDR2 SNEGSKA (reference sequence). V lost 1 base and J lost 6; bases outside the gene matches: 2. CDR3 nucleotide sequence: TGCAGTGCTAGAGTAGGGACAGGGGGCGAGCAGTACTTC. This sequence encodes CSARVGTGGEQYF.

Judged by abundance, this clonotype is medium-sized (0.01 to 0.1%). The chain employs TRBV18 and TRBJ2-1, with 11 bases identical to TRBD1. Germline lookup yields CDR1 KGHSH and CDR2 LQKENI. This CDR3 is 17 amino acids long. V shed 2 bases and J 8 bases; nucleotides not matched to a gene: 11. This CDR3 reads CASSPIGTGGNLDEQFF. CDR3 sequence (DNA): TGTGCCAGCTCACCAATTGGGACAGGGGGTAACCTCGATGAGCAGTTCTTC.

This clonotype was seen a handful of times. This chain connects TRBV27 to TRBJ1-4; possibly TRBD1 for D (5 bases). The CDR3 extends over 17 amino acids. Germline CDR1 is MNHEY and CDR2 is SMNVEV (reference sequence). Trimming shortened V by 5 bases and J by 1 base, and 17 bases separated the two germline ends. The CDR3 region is CASSARGGRVTNEKLFF. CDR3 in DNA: TGTGCCAGCAGTGCTAGGGGAGGGCGTGTAACTAATGAAAAACTGTTTTTT.

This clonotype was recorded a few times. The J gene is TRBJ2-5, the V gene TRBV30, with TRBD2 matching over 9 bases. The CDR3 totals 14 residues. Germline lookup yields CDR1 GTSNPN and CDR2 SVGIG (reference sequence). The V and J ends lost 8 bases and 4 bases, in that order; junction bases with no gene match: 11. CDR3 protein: CASKWRGGRETQYF. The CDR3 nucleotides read TGTGCCAGCAAGTGGCGGGGGGGCCGAGAGACCCAGTACTTC.

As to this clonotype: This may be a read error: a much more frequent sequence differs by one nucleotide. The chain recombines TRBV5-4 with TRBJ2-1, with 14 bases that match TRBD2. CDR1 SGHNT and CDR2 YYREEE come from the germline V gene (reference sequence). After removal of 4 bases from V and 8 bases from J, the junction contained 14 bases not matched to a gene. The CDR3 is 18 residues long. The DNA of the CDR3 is TGTGCCAGCAGCACCGGACTAGCGGGAGGCGGGGGGTGGGATGAGCAGTTCTTC. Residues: CASSTGLAGGGGWDEQFF.

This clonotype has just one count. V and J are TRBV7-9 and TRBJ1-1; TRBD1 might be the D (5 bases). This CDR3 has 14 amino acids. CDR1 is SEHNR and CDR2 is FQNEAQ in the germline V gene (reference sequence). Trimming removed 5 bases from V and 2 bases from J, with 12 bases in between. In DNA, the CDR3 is TGTGCCAGCAGCCTTGGGGGGTCTAACACTGAAGCTTTCTTT. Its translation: CASSLGGSNTEAFF.

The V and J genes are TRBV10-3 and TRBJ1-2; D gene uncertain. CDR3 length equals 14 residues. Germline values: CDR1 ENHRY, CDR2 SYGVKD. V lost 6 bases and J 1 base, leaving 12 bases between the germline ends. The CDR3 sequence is CAISPDGLNYGYTF. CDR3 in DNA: TGTGCCATCAGCCCGGACGGACTTAACTATGGCTACACCTTC.

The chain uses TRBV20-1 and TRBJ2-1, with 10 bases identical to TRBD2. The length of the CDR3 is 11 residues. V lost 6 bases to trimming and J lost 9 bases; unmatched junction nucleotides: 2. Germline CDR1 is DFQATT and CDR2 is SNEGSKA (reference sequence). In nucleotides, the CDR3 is TGCAGTGCCCAGCGGGAGGGTGAGCAGTTCTTC. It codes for CSAQREGEQFF.

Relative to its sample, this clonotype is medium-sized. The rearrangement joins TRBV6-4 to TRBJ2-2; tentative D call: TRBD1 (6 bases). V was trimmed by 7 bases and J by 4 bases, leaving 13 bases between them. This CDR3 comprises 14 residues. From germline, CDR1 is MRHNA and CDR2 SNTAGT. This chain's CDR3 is CASTIEGGTGELFF. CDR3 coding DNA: TGTGCCAGCACCATCGAAGGGGGCACCGGGGAGCTGTTTTTT.

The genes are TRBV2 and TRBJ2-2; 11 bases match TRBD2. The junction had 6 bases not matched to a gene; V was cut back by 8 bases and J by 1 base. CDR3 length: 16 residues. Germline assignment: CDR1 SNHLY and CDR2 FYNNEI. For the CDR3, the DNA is TGTGCCAGCGACGTACTAGCGGGGGTGAACACCGGGGAGCTGTTTTTT. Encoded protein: CASDVLAGVNTGELFF.

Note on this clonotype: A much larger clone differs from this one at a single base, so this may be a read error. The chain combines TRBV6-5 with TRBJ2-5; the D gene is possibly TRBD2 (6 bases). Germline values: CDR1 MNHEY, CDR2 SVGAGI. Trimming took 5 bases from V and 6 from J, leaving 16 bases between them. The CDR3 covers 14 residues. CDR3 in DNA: TGTGCCAGCAGTGTTCCCGGGACTGAAAAGACCCAGTACTTC. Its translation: CASSVPGTEKTQYF.

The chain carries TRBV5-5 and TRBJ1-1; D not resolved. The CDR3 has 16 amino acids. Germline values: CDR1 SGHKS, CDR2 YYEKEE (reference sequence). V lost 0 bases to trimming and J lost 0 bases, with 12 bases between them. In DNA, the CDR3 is TGTGCCAGCAGCTTGGCCGCTCTGCTCTTGAACACTGAAGCTTTCTTT. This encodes CASSLAALLLNTEAFF.

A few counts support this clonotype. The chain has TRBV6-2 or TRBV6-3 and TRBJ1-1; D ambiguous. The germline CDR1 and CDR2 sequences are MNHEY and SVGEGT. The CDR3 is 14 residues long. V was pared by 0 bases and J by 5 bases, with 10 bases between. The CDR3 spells CASSYSILGTEAFF. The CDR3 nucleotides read TGTGCCAGCAGTTACTCAATCCTAGGGACTGAAGCTTTCTTT.

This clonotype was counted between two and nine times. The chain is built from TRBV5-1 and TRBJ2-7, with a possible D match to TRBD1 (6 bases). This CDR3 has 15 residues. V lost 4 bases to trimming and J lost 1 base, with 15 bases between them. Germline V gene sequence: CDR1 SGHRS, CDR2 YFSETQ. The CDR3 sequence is CASSIHGTTSYEQYF. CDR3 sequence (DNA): TGCGCCAGCAGCATCCACGGGACAACTTCCTACGAGCAGTACTTC.

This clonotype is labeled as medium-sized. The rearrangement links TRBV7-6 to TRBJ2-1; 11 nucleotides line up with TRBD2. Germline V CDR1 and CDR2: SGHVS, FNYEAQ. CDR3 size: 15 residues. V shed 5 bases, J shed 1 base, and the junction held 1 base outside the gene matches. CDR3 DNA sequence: TGTGCCAGCAGCAGGACTAGCGGGTCCTACAATGAGCAGTTCTTC. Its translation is CASSRTSGSYNEQFF.

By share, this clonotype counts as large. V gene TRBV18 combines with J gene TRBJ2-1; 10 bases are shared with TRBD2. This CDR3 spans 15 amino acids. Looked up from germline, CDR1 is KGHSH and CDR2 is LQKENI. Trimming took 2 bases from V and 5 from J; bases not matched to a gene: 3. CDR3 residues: CASSPRAGGHNEQFF. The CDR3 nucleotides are TGTGCCAGCTCACCAAGAGCGGGAGGGCACAATGAGCAGTTCTTC. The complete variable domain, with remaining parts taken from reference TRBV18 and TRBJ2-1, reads NAGVMQNPRHLVRRRGQEARLRCSPMKGHSHVYWYRQLPEEGLKFMVYLQKENIIDESGMPKERFSAEFPKEGPSILRIQQVVRGDSAAYFCASSPRAGGHNEQFFGPGTRLTVL.

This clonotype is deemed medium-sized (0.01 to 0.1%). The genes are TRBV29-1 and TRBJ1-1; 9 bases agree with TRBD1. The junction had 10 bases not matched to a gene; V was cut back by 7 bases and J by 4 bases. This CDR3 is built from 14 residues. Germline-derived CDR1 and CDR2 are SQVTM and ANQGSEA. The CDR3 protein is CSGLTGGASTEAFF. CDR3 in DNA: TGCAGCGGACTCACAGGGGGCGCGAGCACTGAAGCTTTCTTT. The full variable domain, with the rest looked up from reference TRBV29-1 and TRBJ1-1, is SAVISQKPSRDICQRGTSLTIQCQVDSQVTMMFWYRQQPGQSLTLIATANQGSEATYESGFVIDKFPISRPNLTFSTLTVSNMSPEDSSIYLCSGLTGGASTEAFFGQGTRLTVV.

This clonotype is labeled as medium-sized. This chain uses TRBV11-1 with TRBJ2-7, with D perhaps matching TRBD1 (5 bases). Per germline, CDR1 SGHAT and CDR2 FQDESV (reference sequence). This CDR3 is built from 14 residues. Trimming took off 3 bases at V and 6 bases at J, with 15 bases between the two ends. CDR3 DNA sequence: TGTGCCAGCAGCTTTTCGAGACAGTCGGGCGAGCAGTACTTC. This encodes CASSFSRQSGEQYF. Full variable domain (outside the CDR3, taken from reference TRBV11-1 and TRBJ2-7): EAEVAQSPRYKITEKSQAVAFWCDPISGHATLYWYRQILGQGPELLVQFQDESVVDDSQLPKDRFSAERLKGVDSTLKIQPAELGDSAMYLCASSFSRQSGEQYFGPGTRLTVT.

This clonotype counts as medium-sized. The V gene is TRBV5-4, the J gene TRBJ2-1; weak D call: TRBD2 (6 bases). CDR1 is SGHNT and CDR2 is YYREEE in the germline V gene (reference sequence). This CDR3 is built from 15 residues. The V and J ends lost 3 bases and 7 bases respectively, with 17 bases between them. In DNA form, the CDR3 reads TGTGCCAGCAGCTCGGGAGTATCGAGTCTTAATGAGCAGTTCTTC. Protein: CASSSGVSSLNEQFF.

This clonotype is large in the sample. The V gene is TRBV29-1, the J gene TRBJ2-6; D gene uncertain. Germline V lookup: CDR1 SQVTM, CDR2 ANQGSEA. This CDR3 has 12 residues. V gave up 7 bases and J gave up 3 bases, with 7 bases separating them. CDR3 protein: CSGLNGANVLTF. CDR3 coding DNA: TGCAGCGGCCTCAATGGGGCCAACGTCCTGACTTTC.

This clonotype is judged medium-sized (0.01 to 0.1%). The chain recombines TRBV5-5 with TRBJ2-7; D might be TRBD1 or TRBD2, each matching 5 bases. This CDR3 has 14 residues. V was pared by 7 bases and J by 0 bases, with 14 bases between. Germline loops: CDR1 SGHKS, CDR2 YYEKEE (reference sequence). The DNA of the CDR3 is TGTGCCAGCCTTCGGGACGGAAGCTCCTACGAGCAGTACTTC. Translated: CASLRDGSSYEQYF.

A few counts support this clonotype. The CDR3 loop reads CASSLYLNTGELFF. In DNA form, the CDR3 reads TGCGCCAGCAGCTTGTACCTCAACACCGGGGAGCTGTTTTTT. This chain uses TRBV5-1 with TRBJ2-2; D call uncertain. The V gene lost 1 base and the J gene lost 2 bases, with 6 bases spanning the gap. Germline loops: CDR1 SGHRS, CDR2 YFSETQ. The CDR3 has 14 amino acids.